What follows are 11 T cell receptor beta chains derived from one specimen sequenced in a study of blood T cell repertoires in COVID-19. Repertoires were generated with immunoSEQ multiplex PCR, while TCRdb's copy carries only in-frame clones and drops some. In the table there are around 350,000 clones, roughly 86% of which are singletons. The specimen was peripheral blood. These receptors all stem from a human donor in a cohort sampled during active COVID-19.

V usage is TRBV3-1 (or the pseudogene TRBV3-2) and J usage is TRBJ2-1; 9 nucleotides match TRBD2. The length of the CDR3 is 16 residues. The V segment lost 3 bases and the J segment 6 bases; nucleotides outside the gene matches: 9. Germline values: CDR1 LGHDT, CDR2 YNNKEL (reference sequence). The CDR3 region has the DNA TGTGCCAGCAGCCATTCTGGCGGGGGGGCCGGCAATGAGCAGTTCTTC. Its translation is CASSHSGGGAGNEQFF.

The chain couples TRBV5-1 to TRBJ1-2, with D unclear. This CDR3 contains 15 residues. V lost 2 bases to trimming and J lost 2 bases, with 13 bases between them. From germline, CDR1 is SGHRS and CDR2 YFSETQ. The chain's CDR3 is CASSFGAEANYGYTF. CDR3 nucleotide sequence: TGCGCCAGCAGCTTTGGCGCGGAAGCCAACTATGGCTACACCTTC.

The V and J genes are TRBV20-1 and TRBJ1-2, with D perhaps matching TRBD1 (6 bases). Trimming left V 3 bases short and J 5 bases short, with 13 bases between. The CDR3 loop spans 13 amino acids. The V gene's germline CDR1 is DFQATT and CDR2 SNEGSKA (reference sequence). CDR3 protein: CSASHPGHYGYTF. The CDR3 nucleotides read TGCAGTGCTAGTCATCCGGGACATTATGGCTACACCTTC.

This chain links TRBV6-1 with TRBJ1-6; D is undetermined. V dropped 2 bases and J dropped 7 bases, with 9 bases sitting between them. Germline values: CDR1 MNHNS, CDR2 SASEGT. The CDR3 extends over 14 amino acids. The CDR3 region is CASSETAGNSPLHF. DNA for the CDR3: TGTGCCAGCAGTGAAACAGCGGGAAATTCACCCCTCCACTTT.

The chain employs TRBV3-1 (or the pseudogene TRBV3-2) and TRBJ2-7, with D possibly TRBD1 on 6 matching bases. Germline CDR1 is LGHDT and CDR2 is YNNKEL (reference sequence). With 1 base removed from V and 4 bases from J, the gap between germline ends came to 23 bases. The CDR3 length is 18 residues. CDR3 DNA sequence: TGTGCCAGCAGCCAAGTTAGGAAGGGGGAAGCCCTCGGATACGAGCAGTACTTC. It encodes CASSQVRKGEALGYEQYF.

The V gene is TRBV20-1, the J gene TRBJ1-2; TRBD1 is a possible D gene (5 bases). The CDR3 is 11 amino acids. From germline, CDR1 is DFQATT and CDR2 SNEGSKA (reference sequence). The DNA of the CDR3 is TGCCTACTATCAGGGAACTATGGCTACACCTTC. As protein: CLLSGNYGYTF.

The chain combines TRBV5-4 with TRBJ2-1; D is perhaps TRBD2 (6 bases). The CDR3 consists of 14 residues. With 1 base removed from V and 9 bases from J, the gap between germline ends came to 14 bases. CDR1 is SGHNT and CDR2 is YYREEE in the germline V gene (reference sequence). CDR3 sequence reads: CASSLRYLGGEQFF. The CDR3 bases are TGTGCCAGCAGCTTGAGATACCTCGGGGGTGAGCAGTTCTTC.

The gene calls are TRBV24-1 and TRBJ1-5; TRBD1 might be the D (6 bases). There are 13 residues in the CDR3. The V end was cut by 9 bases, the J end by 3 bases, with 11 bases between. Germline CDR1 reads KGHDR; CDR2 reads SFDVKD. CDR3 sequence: CATSGADNQPQHF. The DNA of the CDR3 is TGTGCCACCTCAGGGGCGGACAATCAGCCCCAGCATTTT.

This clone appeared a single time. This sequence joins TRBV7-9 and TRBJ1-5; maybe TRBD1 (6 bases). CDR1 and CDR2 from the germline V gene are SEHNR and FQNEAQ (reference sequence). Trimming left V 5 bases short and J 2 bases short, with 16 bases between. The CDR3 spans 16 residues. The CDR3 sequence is CASSRSGGEGNQPQHF. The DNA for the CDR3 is TGTGCCAGCAGCCGGTCGGGGGGCGAGGGCAATCAGCCCCAGCATTTT.

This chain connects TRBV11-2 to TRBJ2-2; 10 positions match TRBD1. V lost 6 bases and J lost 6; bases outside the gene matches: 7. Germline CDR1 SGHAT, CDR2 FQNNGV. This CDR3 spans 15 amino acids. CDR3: CASRSTGGAPGELFF. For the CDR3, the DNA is TGTGCCAGCAGATCGACAGGGGGCGCCCCCGGGGAGCTGTTTTTT.

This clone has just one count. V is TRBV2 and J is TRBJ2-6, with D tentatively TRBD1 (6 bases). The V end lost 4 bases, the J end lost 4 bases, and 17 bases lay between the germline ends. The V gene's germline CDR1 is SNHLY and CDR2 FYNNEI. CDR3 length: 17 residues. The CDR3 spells CASSGGPQMGGANVLTF. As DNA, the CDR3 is TGTGCCAGCAGTGGGGGGCCGCAGATGGGAGGGGCCAACGTCCTGACTTTC.